This passage covers 2 T cell receptor beta chains from one sample sequenced in a study of shared clonotypes between healthy human individuals. The data were produced by immunoSEQ multiplex PCR, yet TCRdb's version contains in-frame clones alone and is incomplete. The table has about 770,000 clones, around 70% seen once. Sequencing was done on a sample of memory CD4+ T cells sorted from blood. The subset was: CD45RA-negative fraction. The receptors stem from a young woman in good health.

In this sample, this clone turned up once. This rearrangement joins TRBV30 to TRBJ2-7, with 9 bases matching TRBD1. Germline V gene lookup returns CDR1 GTSNPN and CDR2 SVGIG (reference sequence). V was pared by 4 bases and J by 4 bases, with 14 bases of the junction left unmatched. CDR3 length equals 16 residues. CDR3 sequence: CAWTGWGQGRGYEQYF. CDR3 nucleotide sequence: TGTGCCTGGACCGGCTGGGGACAGGGAAGAGGGTACGAGCAGTACTTC.

This clone has a handful of counts. The chain couples TRBV21-1 to TRBJ1-1. TRBV21-1 counts as a pseudogene. This CDR3 has 15 residues. The CDR3 DNA reads as TGTGCCAGCAGCAATTTCACGGGAGAGGGGACTGAAGCTTTCTTT. It codes for CASSNFTGEGTEAFF.